What follows are 4 T cell receptor beta chains derived from one specimen sequenced in a study of OX40 agonist ivuxolimab in advanced cancers. The table came from immunoSEQ multiplex PCR; TCRdb's copy has only in-frame clones and leaves some out. The table lists tens of thousands of clones, 60% to 80% of them singletons. Here the sequenced sample was CD4+ or CD8+ T cells sorted from blood, taken in a trial of the OX40 agonist ivuxolimab. Receptor source: an adult with an advanced solid tumor such as melanoma, head and neck, liver or kidney cancer.

The V call is TRBV6-6, the J call TRBJ1-5; 9 bases are a match to TRBD1. This CDR3 has 15 residues. The trim removed 3 bases at V and 4 bases at J, leaving 4 bases unmatched. The germline V gene has CDR1 MNHNY and CDR2 SVGAGI (reference sequence). DNA of the CDR3: TGTGCCAGCAGTTATTCCGGGACAGGGAATCAGCCCCAGCATTTT. Its protein product is CASSYSGTGNQPQHF.

Written as DNA, the CDR3 is TGTGCCAGCAGTGGGCAGCCGAATCAGCCCCAGCATTTT. This translates into CASSGQPNQPQHF. The gene calls are TRBV2 and TRBJ1-5, with D unclear. Deletions cut 4 bases from V and 4 bases from J, with 8 bases between. The length of the CDR3 is 13 residues. Germline lookup yields CDR1 SNHLY and CDR2 FYNNEI.

The J gene is TRBJ2-7, the V gene TRBV6-5; D tentatively reads TRBD1 or TRBD2 (6 bases each). The CDR3 totals 13 residues. Trimming removed 3 bases at V and 2 bases at J, with 8 bases between. The V gene's germline CDR1 is MNHEY and CDR2 SVGAGI. The CDR3 bases are TGTGCCAGCAGTTATGGGGGGCCCTACGAGCAGTACTTC. Residues: CASSYGGPYEQYF.

This clone was observed a handful of times. Other DNA sequences in the same sample also yield this CDR3. CDR3 residues: CASRGANEKLFF. In DNA form, the CDR3 reads TGTGCCAGTCGCGGAGCTAATGAAAAACTGTTTTTT. V gene TRBV19 combines with J gene TRBJ1-4; D uncertain. Looked up from germline, CDR1 is LNHDA and CDR2 is SQIVND (reference sequence). V shed 8 bases and J shed 3 bases, with 7 bases lying between them. CDR3 length equals 12 residues.